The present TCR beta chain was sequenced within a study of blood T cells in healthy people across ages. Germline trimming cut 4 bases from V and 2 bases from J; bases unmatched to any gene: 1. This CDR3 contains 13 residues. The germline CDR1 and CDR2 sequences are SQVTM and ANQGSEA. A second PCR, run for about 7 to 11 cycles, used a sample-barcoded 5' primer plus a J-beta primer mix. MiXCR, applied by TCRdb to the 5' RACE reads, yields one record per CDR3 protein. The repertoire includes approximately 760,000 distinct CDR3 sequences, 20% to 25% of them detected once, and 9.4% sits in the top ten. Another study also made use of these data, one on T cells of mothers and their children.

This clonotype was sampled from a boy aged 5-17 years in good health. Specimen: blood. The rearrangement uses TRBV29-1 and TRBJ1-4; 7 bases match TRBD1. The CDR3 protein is CSVADRTNEKLFF. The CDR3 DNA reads TGCAGCGTTGCGGACAGGACTAATGAAAAACTGTTTTTT.